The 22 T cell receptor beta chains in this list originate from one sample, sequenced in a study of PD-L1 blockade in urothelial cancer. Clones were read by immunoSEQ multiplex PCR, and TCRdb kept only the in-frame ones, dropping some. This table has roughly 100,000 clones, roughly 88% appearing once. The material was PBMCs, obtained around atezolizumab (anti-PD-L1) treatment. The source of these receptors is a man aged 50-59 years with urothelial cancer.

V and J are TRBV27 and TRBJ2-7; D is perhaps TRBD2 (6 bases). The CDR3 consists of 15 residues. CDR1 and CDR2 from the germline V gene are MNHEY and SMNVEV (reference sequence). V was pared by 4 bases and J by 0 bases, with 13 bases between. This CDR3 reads CASSSLATSSYEQYF. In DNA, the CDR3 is TGTGCCAGCAGTTCTCTAGCGACCTCCTCCTACGAGCAGTACTTC.

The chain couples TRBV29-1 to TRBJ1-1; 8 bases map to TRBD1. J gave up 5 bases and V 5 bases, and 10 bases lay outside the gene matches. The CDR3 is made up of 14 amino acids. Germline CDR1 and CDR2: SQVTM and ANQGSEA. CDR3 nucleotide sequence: TGCAGCGTTCAACCAGGGACAGGCAGGACTGAAGCTTTCTTT. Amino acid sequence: CSVQPGTGRTEAFF. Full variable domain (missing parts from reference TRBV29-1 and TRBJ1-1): SAVISQKPSRDICQRGTSLTIQCQVDSQVTMMFWYRQQPGQSLTLIATANQGSEATYESGFVIDKFPISRPNLTFSTLTVSNMSPEDSSIYLCSVQPGTGRTEAFFGQGTRLTVV.

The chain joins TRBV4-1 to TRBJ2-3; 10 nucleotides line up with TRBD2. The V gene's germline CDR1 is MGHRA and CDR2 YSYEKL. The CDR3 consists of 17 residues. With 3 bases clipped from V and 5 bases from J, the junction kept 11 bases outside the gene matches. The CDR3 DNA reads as TGCGCCAGCAGCCAGGTTCCAGCGGGAGGGCCGGTAGATACGCAGTATTTT. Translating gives CASSQVPAGGPVDTQYF.

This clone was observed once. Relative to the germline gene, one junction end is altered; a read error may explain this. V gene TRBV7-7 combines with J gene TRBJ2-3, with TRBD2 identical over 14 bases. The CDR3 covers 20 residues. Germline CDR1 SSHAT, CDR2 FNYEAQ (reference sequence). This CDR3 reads CASSLAWGLAGEGSTDTQYF. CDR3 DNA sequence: TGTGCTAGCAGCTTAGCGTGGGGACTAGCGGGAGAAGGGAGCACAGATACGCAGTATTTT.

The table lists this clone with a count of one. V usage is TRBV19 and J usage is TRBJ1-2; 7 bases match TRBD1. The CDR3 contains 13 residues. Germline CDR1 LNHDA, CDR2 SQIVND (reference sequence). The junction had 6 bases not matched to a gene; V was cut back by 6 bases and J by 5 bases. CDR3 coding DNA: TGTGCCAGTAGGTCTAACAGGGGTTATGGCTACACCTTC. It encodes CASRSNRGYGYTF.

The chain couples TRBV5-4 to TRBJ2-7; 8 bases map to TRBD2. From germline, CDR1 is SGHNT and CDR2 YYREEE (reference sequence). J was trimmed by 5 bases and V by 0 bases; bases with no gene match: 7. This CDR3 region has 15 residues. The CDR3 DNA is TGTGCCAGCAGCTTGGGGGGCGGGAGGTCCCACGAGCAGTACTTC. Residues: CASSLGGGRSHEQYF.

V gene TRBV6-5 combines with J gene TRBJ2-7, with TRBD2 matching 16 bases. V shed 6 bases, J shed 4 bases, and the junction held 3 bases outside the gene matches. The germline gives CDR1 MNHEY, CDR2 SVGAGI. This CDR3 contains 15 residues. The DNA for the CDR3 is TGTGCCAGCAGGGGACTAGCGGGAGGGATTTACGAGCAGTACTTC. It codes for CASRGLAGGIYEQYF.

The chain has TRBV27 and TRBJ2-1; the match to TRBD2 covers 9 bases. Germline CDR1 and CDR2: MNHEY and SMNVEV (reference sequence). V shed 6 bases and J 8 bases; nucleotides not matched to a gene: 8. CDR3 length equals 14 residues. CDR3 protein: CASRTSGFFDEQFF. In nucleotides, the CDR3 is TGTGCCAGCAGAACTAGCGGGTTTTTCGATGAGCAGTTCTTC.

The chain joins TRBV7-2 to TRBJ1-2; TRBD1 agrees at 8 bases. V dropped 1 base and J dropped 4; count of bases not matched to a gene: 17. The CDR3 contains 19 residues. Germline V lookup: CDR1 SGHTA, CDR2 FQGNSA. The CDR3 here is CASSLEGGAGGTLAYGYTF. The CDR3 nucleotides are TGTGCCAGCAGCTTAGAAGGGGGCGCAGGGGGCACTTTGGCCTATGGCTACACCTTC.

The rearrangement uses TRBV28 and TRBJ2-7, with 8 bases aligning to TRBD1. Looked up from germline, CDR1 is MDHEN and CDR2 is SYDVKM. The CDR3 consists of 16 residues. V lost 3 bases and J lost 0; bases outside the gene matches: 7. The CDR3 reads CASSFLRQGSSYEQYF. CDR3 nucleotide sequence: TGTGCCAGCAGTTTTTTACGACAGGGGAGCTCCTACGAGCAGTACTTC.

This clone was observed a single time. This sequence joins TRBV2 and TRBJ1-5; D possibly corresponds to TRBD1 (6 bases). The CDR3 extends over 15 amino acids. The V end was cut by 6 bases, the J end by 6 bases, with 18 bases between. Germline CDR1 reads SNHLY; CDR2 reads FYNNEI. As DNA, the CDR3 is TGTGCCAGCAGAAGCGTTACAGGGTTCGGTCAGCCCCAGCATTTT. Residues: CASRSVTGFGQPQHF.

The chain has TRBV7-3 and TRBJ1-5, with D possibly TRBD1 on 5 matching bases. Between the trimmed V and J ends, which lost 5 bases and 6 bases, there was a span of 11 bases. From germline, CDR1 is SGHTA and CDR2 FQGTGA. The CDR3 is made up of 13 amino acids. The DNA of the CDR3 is TGTGCCAGCAGCGCAGGACATCTTCAGCCCCAGCATTTT. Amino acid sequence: CASSAGHLQPQHF.

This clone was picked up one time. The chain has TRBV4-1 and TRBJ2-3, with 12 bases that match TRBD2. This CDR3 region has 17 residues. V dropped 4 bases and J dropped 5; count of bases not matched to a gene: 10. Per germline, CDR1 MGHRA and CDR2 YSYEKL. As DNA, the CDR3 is TGCGCCAGCAGCCCCCGGGCTAGCGGGAGGGCCCAAGATACGCAGTATTTT. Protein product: CASSPRASGRAQDTQYF.

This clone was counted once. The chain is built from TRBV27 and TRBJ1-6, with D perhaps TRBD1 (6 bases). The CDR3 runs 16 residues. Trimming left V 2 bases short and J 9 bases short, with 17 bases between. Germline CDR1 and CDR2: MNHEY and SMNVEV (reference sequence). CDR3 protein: CASSLGRPQQGSPLHF. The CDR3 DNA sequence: TGTGCCAGCAGTTTAGGCAGGCCCCAACAGGGTTCACCCCTCCACTTT.

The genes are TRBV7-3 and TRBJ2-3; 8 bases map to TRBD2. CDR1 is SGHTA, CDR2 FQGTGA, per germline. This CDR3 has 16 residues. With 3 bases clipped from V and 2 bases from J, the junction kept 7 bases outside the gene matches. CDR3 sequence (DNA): TGTGCCAGCAGCTTGGGACGGGAGGGCCCCACAGATACGCAGTATTTT. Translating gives CASSLGREGPTDTQYF.

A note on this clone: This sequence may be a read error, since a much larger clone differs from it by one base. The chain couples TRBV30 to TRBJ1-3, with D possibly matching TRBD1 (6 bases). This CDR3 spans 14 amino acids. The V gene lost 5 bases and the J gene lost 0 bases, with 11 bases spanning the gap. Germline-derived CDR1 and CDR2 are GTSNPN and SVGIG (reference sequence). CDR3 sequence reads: CAWGDIDSGNTIYF. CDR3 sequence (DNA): TGTGCCTGGGGGGACATCGACTCTGGAAACACCATATATTTT.

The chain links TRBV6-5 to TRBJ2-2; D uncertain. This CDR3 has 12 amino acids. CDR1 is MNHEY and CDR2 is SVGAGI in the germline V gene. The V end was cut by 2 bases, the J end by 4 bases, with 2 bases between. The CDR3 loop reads CASSYLTGELFF. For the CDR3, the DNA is TGTGCCAGCAGTTACCTCACCGGGGAGCTGTTTTTT.

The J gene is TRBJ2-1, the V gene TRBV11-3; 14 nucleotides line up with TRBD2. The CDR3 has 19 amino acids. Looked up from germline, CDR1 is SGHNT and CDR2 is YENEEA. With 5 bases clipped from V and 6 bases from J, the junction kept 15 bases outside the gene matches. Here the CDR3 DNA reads TGTGCCAGCAGCCCCCTGGGGTCCGGGACTAGCGGGAGTGGCAATGAGCAGTTCTTC. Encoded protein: CASSPLGSGTSGSGNEQFF.

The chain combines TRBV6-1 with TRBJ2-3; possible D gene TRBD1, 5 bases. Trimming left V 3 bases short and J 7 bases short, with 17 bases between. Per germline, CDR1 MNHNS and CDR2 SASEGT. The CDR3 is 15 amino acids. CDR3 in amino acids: CASSDLRTKGNTQYF. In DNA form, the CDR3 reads TGTGCCAGCAGTGATCTTAGGACCAAGGGGAATACGCAGTATTTT.

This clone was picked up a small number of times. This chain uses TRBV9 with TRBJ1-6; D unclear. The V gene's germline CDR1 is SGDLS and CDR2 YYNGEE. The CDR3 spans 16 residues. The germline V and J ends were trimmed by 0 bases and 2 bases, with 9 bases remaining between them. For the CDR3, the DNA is TGTGCCAGCAGCGTAGCTGCCAGTACCTATAATTCACCCCTCCACTTT. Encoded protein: CASSVAASTYNSPLHF.

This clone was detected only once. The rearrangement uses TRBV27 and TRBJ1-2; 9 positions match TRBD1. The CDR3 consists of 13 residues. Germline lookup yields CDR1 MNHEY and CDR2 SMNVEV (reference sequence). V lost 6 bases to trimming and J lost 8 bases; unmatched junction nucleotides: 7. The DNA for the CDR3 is TGTGCCAGCAGGTCCCGGGACAGGGACGGCTACACCTTC. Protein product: CASRSRDRDGYTF.

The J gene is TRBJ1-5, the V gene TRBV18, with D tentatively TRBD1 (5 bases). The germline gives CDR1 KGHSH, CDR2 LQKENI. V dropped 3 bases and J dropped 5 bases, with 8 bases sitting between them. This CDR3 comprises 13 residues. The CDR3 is CASSPSRDQPQHF. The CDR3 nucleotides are TGTGCCAGCTCACCGAGCAGGGATCAGCCCCAGCATTTT.